This paragraph reports one T cell receptor beta chain. Its cognate antigen is unknown. These data originate in a study of resident and recirculating memory T cells in vitiligo. Anyone treated within the previous three months was excluded. From germline, CDR1 is SGDLS and CDR2 YYNGEE. CDR3 length: 15 amino acids. Unmatched junction bases numbered 7, after V lost 1 base and J lost 5 bases. Measured with immunoSEQ multiplex PCR; TCRdb has only the in-frame clones, and not every one. The data contain roughly 80,000 clones, around 90% of them singletons. Findings and limits, study-wide: No unique dominant TCR clone was found in vitiligo lesions.

The specimen sequenced was blood. The clonotype was recovered from a male donor with vitiligo. This chain connects TRBV9 to TRBJ2-7; 9 nucleotides match TRBD2. CDR3 protein: CASSVRPSGIHEQYF. The CDR3 DNA reads as TGTGCCAGCAGCGTACGGCCTAGCGGGATCCACGAGCAGTACTTC.